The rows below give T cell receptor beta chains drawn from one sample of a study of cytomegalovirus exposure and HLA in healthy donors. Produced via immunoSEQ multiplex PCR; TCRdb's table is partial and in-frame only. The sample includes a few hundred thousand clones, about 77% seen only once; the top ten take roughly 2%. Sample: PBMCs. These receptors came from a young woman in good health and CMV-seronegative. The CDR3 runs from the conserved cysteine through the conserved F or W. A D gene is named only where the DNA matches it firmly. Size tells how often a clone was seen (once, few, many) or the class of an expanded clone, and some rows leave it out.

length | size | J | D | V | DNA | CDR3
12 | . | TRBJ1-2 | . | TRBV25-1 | TGTGCCAGCAGGGACAATAACTATGGCTACACCTTC | CASRDNNYGYTF
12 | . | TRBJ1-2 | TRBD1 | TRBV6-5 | TGTGCCAGCACCGGACAGGGAGACGGCTACACCTTC | CASTGQGDGYTF
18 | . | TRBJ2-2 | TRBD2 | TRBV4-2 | TGTGCCAGCAGCCAAGAACGGGAGGCGGGAGGGAACACCGGGGAGCTGTTTTTT | CASSQEREAGGNTGELFF
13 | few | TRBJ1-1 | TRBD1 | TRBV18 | TGTGCCAGCTCAAAGGGGGCGGACACTGAAGCTTTCTTT | CASSKGADTEAFF
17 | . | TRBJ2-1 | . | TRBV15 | TGTGCCACCAGCAGCCCCCGTGGGAGAGGCCCCTTTAATGAGCAGTTCTTC | CATSSPRGRGPFNEQFF
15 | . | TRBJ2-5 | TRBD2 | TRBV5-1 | TGCGCCAGCAGCTGGGCGACTAGCGGACAAGAGACCCAGTACTTC | CASSWATSGQETQYF
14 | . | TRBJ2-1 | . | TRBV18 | TGTGCCAGCTCACCAAGCCGGGTATACAATGAGCAGTTCTTC | CASSPSRVYNEQFF
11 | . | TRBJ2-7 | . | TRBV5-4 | TGTGCCAGCAGCCTAACAGACGAGCAGTACTTC | CASSLTDEQYF
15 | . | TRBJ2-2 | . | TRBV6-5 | TGTGCCAGCAGTTACGCAAGTAGATTCACCGGGGAGCTGTTTTTT | CASSYASRFTGELFF
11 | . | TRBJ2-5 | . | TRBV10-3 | TGTGCCATCAGTGACCGAGAGACCCAGTACTTC | CAISDRETQYF
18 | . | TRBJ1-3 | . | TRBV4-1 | TGCGCCAGCAGCCATCCCCAGGGTACTTCTTACTCTGGAAACACCATATATTTT | CASSHPQGTSYSGNTIYF
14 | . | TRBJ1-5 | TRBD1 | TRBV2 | TGTGCCATGGGGGACAGTGGTAACAATCAGCCCCAGCATTTT | CAMGDSGNNQPQHF
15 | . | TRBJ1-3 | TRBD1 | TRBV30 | TGTGCCTGGCACCGGGACAGTAGCTCTGGAAACACCATATATTTT | CAWHRDSSSGNTIYF
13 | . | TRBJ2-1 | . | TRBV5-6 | TGTGCCAGCAGCACCGGACAGTACAATGAGCAGTTCTTC | CASSTGQYNEQFF
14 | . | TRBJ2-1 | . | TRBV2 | TGTGCCAGCAGTGCTGCTAGCTTCGAATATGAGCAGTTCTTC | CASSAASFEYEQFF
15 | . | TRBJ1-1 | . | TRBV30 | TGTGCCTGGAGTCCAAATCTTAAACAGAACACTGAAGCTTTCTTT | CAWSPNLKQNTEAFF
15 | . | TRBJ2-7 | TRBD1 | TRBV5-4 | TGTGCCAGCAGCAGAACCGGGACAGTCTCCTACGAGCAGTACTTC | CASSRTGTVSYEQYF
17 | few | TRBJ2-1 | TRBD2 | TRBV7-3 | TGTGCCAGCAGCGTTCCCGGGACTAGCTCAGCTAACAATGAGCAGTTCTTC | CASSVPGTSSANNEQFF
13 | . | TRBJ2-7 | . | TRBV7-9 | TGTGCCAGCATGCGCGGTAGCTCCTACGGGCAGTACTTC | CASMRGSSYGQYF
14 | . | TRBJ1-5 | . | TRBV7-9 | TGTGCCAGCAGCGATACACGGACTAATCAGCCCCAGCATTTT | CASSDTRTNQPQHF
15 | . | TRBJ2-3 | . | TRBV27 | TGTGCCAGCAGTTGGGCCTCCTCTAGCACAGATACGCAGTATTTT | CASSWASSSTDTQYF
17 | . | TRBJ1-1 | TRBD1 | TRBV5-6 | TGTGCCAGCAGCTCCGCCGACAGGGTAAGCCTAAACACTGAAGCTTTCTTT | CASSSADRVSLNTEAFF
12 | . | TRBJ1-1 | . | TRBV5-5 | TGTGCCAGCAGCCCCATGAACACTGAAGCTTTCTTT | CASSPMNTEAFF
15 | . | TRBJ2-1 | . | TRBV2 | TGTGCCAGCAGCGGGGGGCGGTGGCCTTTCAATGAGCAGTTCTTC | CASSGGRWPFNEQFF
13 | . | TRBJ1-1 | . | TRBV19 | TGTGCCAGTATGTCAGGGGCGGTAACTGAAGCTTTCTTT | CASMSGAVTEAFF
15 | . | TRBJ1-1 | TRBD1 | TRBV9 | TGTGCCAGCAGCGTGGAGGGGGCTGGCGTCACTGAAGCTTTCTTT | CASSVEGAGVTEAFF
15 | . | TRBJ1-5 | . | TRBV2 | TGTGCCAGCAGGGAAAAAACAACAGGGAATCAGCCCCAGCATTTT | CASREKTTGNQPQHF
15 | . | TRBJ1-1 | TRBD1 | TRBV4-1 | TGCGCCAGCAGCCAAGATACCCTGACAGGGTTAGTAGCTTTCTTT | CASSQDTLTGLVAFF
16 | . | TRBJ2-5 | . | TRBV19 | TGTGCCAGTAGCCCCCTAGGTGGCGCGGCGGCAGAGACCCAGTACTTC | CASSPLGGAAAETQYF
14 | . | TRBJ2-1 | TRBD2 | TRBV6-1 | TGTGCCAGCAGTGAACCCAGCGGGGGGGGCTCACAGTTCTTC | CASSEPSGGGSQFF
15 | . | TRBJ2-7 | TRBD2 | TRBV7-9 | TGTGCCAGCAGCCTCTTAGCGGGAGCAGGCGACGAGCAGTACTTC | CASSLLAGAGDEQYF
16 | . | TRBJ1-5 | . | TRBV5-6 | TGTGCCAGCAGCTTGGCCGGGGGGGAATTGGGTCAGCCCCAGCATTTT | CASSLAGGELGQPQHF
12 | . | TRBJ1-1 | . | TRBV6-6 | TGTGCCAGCAGAGGTTCGGGCACTGAAGCTTTCTTT | CASRGSGTEAFF
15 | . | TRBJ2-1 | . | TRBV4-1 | TGCGCCAGCAGCCAAGACGGTAACAGCCTATATGAGCAGTTCTTC | CASSQDGNSLYEQFF
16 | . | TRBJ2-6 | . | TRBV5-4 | TGTGCCAGCAGCTTGCAAGGGGTTTCCGGGGCCAACGTCCTGACTTTC | CASSLQGVSGANVLTF
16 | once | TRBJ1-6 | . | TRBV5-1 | TGCGCCAGCAGCCGTGCATCGAGGGCGTCCGACTCACCCCTCCACTTT | CASSRASRASDSPLHF
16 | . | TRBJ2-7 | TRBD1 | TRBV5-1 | TGCGCCAGCAGCTGGGGGACAGGGTCGGACAAATACGAGCAGTACTTC | CASSWGTGSDKYEQYF
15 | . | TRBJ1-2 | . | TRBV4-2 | TGTGCCAGCAGCCAAGAACAGGAACCTAACTATGGCTACACCTTC | CASSQEQEPNYGYTF
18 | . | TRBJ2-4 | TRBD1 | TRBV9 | TGTGCCAGCAGCGCCGAACCTCAGGGGGCCATAGCCAAAAACATTCAGTACTTC | CASSAEPQGAIAKNIQYF
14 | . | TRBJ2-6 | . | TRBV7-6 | TGTGCCAGCAGCTCCCAAACTGGGGCCAACGTCCTGACTTTC | CASSSQTGANVLTF
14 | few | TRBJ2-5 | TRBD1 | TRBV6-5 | TGTGCCAGCAGTAAATGGACAGGGGCGGAGACCCAGTACTTC | CASSKWTGAETQYF
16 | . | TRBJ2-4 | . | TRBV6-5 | TGTGCCAGCAGTTACTCGCCTTTCGGAGCCAAAAACATTCAGTACTTC | CASSYSPFGAKNIQYF
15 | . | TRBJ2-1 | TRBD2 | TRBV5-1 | TGCGCCAGCAGCTTGGAACTAGCGGGAGGCGGTGAGCAGTTCTTC | CASSLELAGGGEQFF
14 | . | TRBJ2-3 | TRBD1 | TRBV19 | TGTGCCAGTAGTACCACAGGGGTTTCAGATACGCAGTATTTT | CASSTTGVSDTQYF
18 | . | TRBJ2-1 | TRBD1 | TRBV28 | TGTGCCAGCAGTGGGGAAGGAACAGGGGGTCGAAGGTACAATGAGCAGTTCTTC | CASSGEGTGGRRYNEQFF
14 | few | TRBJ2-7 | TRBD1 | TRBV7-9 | TGTGCCAGCAGCGGACAGGGTAATAGCTACGAGCAGTACTTC | CASSGQGNSYEQYF
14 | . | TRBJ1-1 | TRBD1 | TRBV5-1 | TGCGCCAGCAGCTTGGGCAGGGGGTTTAGTGAAGCTTTCTTT | CASSLGRGFSEAFF